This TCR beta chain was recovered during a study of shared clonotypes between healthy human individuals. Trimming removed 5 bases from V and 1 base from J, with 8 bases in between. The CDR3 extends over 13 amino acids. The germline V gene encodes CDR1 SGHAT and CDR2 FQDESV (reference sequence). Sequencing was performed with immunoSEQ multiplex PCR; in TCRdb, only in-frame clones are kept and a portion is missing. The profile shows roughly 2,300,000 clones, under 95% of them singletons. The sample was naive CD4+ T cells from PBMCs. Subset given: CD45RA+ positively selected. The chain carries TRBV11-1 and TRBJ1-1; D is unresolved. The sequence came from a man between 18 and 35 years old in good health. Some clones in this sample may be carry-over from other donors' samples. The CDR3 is CASSRPRNTEAFF. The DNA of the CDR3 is TGTGCCAGCAGCCGGCCCAGGAACACTGAAGCTTTCTTT.